In this sample, the clone carrying this T cell receptor (beta chain) turned up many times. Its antigen is undetermined. V shed 0 bases and J 4 bases; nucleotides not matched to a gene: 4. Germline V gene data show CDR1 as SNHLY and CDR2 as FYNNEI. This CDR3 has 15 amino acids. A marrow graft followed busulfan-fludarabine conditioning, with cyclophosphamide on days +3 and +4. This entry comes from a study of T cells after posttransplantation cyclophosphamide. The repertoire was sequenced with immunoSEQ multiplex PCR; TCRdb's copy has only in-frame clones and lacks some. Recorded here are about 15,000 clones, none singletons. Study findings and constraints: Blood and skin or GI T cell repertoires showed limited TRB overlap. Donor CD8+ memory clones often dominated recipient blood repertoires at later times. Recipient CMV seropositivity and CMV reactivation strongly tracked TRB clonality.

The clonotype originates from a female patient in her 40s who received an allogeneic stem cell transplant from a related donor, was CMV-positive, and had no GVHD. Some T cells may have come from the graft donor. The chain joins TRBV2 to TRBJ2-7; 9 positions agree with TRBD2. The specimen was PBMCs, collected 950 to 1,200 days after allogeneic stem cell transplant with posttransplant cyclophosphamide. The CDR3 DNA reads as TGTGCCAGCAGTGAAGCGGCGGGGGGGCCGTACGAGCAGTACTTC. It translates to CASSEAAGGPYEQYF.